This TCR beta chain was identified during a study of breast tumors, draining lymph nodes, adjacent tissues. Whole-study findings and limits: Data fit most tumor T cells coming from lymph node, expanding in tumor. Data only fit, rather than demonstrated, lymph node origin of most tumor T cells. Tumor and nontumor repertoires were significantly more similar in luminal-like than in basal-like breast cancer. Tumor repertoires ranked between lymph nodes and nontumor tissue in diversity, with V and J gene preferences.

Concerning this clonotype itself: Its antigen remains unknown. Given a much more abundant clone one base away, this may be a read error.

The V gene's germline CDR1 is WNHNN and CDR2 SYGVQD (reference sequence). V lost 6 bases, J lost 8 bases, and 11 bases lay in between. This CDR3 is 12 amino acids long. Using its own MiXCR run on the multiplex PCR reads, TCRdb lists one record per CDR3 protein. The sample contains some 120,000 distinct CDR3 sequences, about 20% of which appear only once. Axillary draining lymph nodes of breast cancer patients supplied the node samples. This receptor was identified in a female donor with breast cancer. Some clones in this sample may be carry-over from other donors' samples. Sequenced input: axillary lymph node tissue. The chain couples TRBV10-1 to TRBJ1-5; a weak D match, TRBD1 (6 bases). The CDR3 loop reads CASRQGAEPQHF. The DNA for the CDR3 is TGCGCCAGCAGACAGGGCGCTGAGCCCCAGCATTTT.